These 20 T cell receptor beta chains share one sample of origin, sequenced in a study of identical twins. One entry per CDR3 protein results from TCRdb running MiXCR on the 5' RACE reads. The sample lists approximately 470,000 distinct CDR3 sequences, 11% to 15% occurring once. The same data also went into a second study, on yellow fever vaccine responses in identical twins.

Sequencing input: CD4+ T cells sorted from blood. The receptor source for this set is a woman aged 18 to 35 in good health.

Only a few counts were recorded for this clonotype. This sequence joins TRBV12-3 or TRBV12-4 and TRBJ1-2; the D is unclear. The CDR3 covers 13 residues. Trimming took off 2 bases at V and 4 bases at J, with 8 bases between the two ends. In DNA form, the CDR3 reads TGTGCCAGCAGTTTAATGGAGGCCTATGGCTACACCTTC. Amino acids: CASSLMEAYGYTF.

As concerns this clonotype: An end of the junction differs from the germline gene, which may be a read error. The rearrangement uses TRBV7-7 and TRBJ2-7; 7 positions agree with TRBD2. Germline V gives CDR1 SSHAT, CDR2 FNYEAQ (reference sequence). The length of the CDR3 is 15 residues. The CDR3 region has the DNA TGTGCTAGCAGCTTAGCGCTACGGGGGGAAGGCGAGCAGTACTTC. It yields the protein CASSLALRGEGEQYF.

This clonotype was recorded a few times. V usage is TRBV6-2 or TRBV6-3 and J usage is TRBJ2-3, with D unclear. Germline CDR1 is MNHEY and CDR2 is SVGEGT. V dropped 1 base and J dropped 7 bases, with 15 bases sitting between them. This CDR3 comprises 15 residues. For the CDR3, the DNA is TGTGCCAGCAGTTACTTGTCTACCCAGTCCTATACGCAGTATTTT. It translates to CASSYLSTQSYTQYF.

The table lists this clonotype with a few counts. The V and J genes are TRBV6-1 and TRBJ2-5; tentatively, D is TRBD1 (6 bases). Looked up from germline, CDR1 is MNHNS and CDR2 is SASEGT. V was cut by 1 base and J by 2 bases, with 14 bases left in between. This CDR3 has 16 amino acids. CDR3 loop: CASSEEVGQKQETQYF. The CDR3 nucleotides are TGTGCCAGCAGTGAAGAGGTTGGACAGAAACAAGAGACCCAGTACTTC.

This chain uses TRBV6-4 with TRBJ2-1; a possible D gene is TRBD1 (5 bases). Germline V gene data show CDR1 as MRHNA and CDR2 as SNTAGT. The CDR3 runs 16 residues. Trimming removed 3 bases from V and 0 bases from J, with 12 bases in between. CDR3: CASSEGQASSYNEQFF. Written as DNA, the CDR3 is TGTGCCAGCAGTGAGGGGCAGGCCAGCTCCTACAATGAGCAGTTCTTC.

The genes are TRBV28 and TRBJ2-6, with D tentatively TRBD2 (6 bases). The length of the CDR3 is 18 residues. V was trimmed by 6 bases and J by 4 bases, leaving 22 bases between them. Germline values: CDR1 MDHEN, CDR2 SYDVKM. The chain's CDR3 is CASSAMGLGARGANVLTF. The CDR3 DNA is TGTGCCAGCAGCGCAATGGGACTGGGTGCGAGGGGGGCCAACGTCCTGACTTTC. Together with reference TRBV28 and TRBJ2-6, the CDR3 gives the full variable domain: DVKVTQSSRYLVKRTGEKVFLECVQDMDHENMFWYRQDPGLGLRLIYFSYDVKMKEKGDIPEGYSVSREKKERFSLILESASTNQTSMYLCASSAMGLGARGANVLTFGAGSRLTVL.

At least ten counts were recorded for this clonotype. The genes are TRBV5-1 and TRBJ2-7; 7 bases align to TRBD2. J gave up 5 bases and V 6 bases, and 8 bases lay outside the gene matches. The germline V gene encodes CDR1 SGHRS and CDR2 YFSETQ. The CDR3 is 13 residues long. CDR3 sequence (DNA): TGCGCCAGCAAGACTAGCAATTGGAACGAGCAGTACTTC. It yields the protein CASKTSNWNEQYF.

This clonotype was counted a few times. The gene calls are TRBV20-1 and TRBJ2-5; TRBD2 matches at 13 bases. V shed 7 bases, J shed 5 bases, and the junction held 7 bases outside the gene matches. From germline, CDR1 is DFQATT and CDR2 SNEGSKA (reference sequence). CDR3 length equals 14 residues. CDR3 sequence (DNA): TGCAGTGGGACTAGCGGGAGAGGGGGGGAGACCCAGTACTTC. Its protein is CSGTSGRGGETQYF.

The chain carries TRBV7-2 and TRBJ2-1, with 11 positions matching TRBD2. The J segment lost 3 bases and the V segment lost 8 bases, leaving 12 bases of the junction unmatched. Germline CDR1 SGHTA, CDR2 FQGNSA. CDR3 length: 17 amino acids. CDR3 DNA sequence: TGTGCCAGCCTATCCCGGACTAGCGGGCCACTCTACAATGAGCAGTTCTTC. Amino acids: CASLSRTSGPLYNEQFF. Variable domain in full (rest from reference TRBV7-2 and TRBJ2-1): GAGVSQSPSNKVTEKGKDVELRCDPISGHTALYWYRQSLGQGLEFLIYFQGNSAPDKSGLPSDRFSAERTGGSVSTLTIQRTQQEDSAVYLCASLSRTSGPLYNEQFFGPGTRLTVL.

The genes are TRBV6-2 or TRBV6-3 and TRBJ2-2; D unresolved. Germline V gives CDR1 MNHEY, CDR2 SVGEGT. CDR3 size: 11 residues. V lost 8 bases to trimming and J lost 5 bases, with 6 bases between them. CDR3 bases: TGTGCCAGCCGAACAACCGGGGAGCTGTTTTTT. Amino acid sequence: CASRTTGELFF.

This clonotype occurred a few times. This chain uses TRBV6-1 with TRBJ2-1, with no clear D. From germline, CDR1 is MNHNS and CDR2 SASEGT. V was trimmed by 4 bases and J by 7 bases, leaving 8 bases between them. This CDR3 is 12 amino acids long. This CDR3 is CASSVGSNEQFF. DNA of the CDR3: TGTGCCAGCAGTGTCGGGTCGAATGAGCAGTTCTTC.

This chain joins TRBV20-1 and TRBJ2-7; D might be TRBD2 (5 bases). Trimming stripped 3 bases from V and 1 base from J, with 10 bases between. The CDR3 is 13 amino acids. Germline assignment: CDR1 DFQATT and CDR2 SNEGSKA (reference sequence). DNA for the CDR3: TGCAGTGCTAGGATCGGGAATTCCTACGAGCAGTACTTC. This encodes CSARIGNSYEQYF.

V and J are TRBV29-1 and TRBJ1-1; 10 positions match TRBD1. In germline, CDR1 is SQVTM, CDR2 ANQGSEA. The junction had 7 bases not matched to a gene; V was cut back by 6 bases and J by 6 bases. The CDR3 length is 13 residues. CDR3 protein: CSVDGQGGSEAFF. For the CDR3, the DNA is TGCAGCGTCGATGGACAGGGGGGCTCTGAAGCTTTCTTT. Full variable domain (rest looked up from reference TRBV29-1 and TRBJ1-1): SAVISQKPSRDICQRGTSLTIQCQVDSQVTMMFWYRQQPGQSLTLIATANQGSEATYESGFVIDKFPISRPNLTFSTLTVSNMSPEDSSIYLCSVDGQGGSEAFFGQGTRLTVV.

This clonotype was recorded a few times. This sequence joins TRBV10-3 and TRBJ2-7; TRBD1 aligns across 11 bases. Germline values: CDR1 ENHRY, CDR2 SYGVKD. This CDR3 is built from 18 residues. Trimming at V came to 6 bases and at J to 1 base, leaving 14 bases not matched to a gene. The CDR3 spells CAISPGTGGSKISYEQYF. For the CDR3, the DNA is TGTGCCATCAGCCCCGGGACAGGGGGATCTAAAATTTCCTACGAGCAGTACTTC.

This clonotype showed up just a few times. This chain joins TRBV5-4 and TRBJ1-4; 7 bases line up with TRBD1. The germline V gene has CDR1 SGHNT and CDR2 YYREEE (reference sequence). This CDR3 region has 14 residues. Trimming cost V 4 bases and J 8 bases; bases outside gene matches: 8. CDR3 DNA sequence: TGTGCCAGCAGCATAGGGGGCGTCAGCGAAAAACTGTTTTTT. Residues: CASSIGGVSEKLFF. Full variable domain (rest looked up from reference TRBV5-4 and TRBJ1-4): ETGVTQSPTHLIKTRGQQVTLRCSSQSGHNTVSWYQQALGQGPQFIFQYYREEENGRGNFPPRFSGLQFPNYSSELNVNALELDDSALYLCASSIGGVSEKLFFGSGTQLSVL.

The V call is TRBV6-2 or TRBV6-3, the J call TRBJ2-1, with 8 bases identical to TRBD2. V shed 2 bases, J shed 9 bases, and the junction held 9 bases outside the gene matches. The CDR3 contains 15 residues. CDR1 is MNHEY and CDR2 is SVGEGT in the germline V gene. CDR3 coding DNA: TGTGCCAGCAGTTACCGCACTAGCGGACCTTTTGAGCAGTTCTTC. This encodes CASSYRTSGPFEQFF.

This clonotype was seen a handful of times. V usage is TRBV20-1 and J usage is TRBJ2-3; TRBD2 matches 7 bases. The CDR3 length is 15 residues. The V and J ends lost 3 bases and 5 bases, in that order; junction bases with no gene match: 11. In germline, CDR1 is DFQATT, CDR2 SNEGSKA (reference sequence). Written as DNA, the CDR3 is TGCAGTGCTAGCTTACCCGGGACTAAGGTAGATACGCAGTATTTT. Protein product: CSASLPGTKVDTQYF.

The chain combines TRBV7-9 with TRBJ2-4, with D perhaps matching TRBD2 (6 bases). Between the trimmed V and J ends, which lost 5 bases and 0 bases, there was a span of 17 bases. CDR3 length: 17 residues. Germline V gene sequence: CDR1 SEHNR, CDR2 FQNEAQ (reference sequence). The CDR3 DNA is TGTGCCAGCAGCCCTCGTTGGGGGGATACAGCCAAAAACATTCAGTACTTC. Its protein product is CASSPRWGDTAKNIQYF.

The CDR3 DNA sequence: TGCAGTGCTCTCATGGGGTCGGGAAACCCCTACGAGCAGTACTTC. Protein: CSALMGSGNPYEQYF. This chain uses TRBV20-1 with TRBJ2-7; D possibly corresponds to TRBD2 (5 bases). The CDR3 loop spans 15 amino acids. The V gene's germline CDR1 is DFQATT and CDR2 SNEGSKA (reference sequence). With 5 bases removed from V and 2 bases from J, the gap between germline ends came to 19 bases.

In this sample, this clonotype turned up many times. The chain recombines TRBV4-3 with TRBJ2-4; D remains ambiguous. V lost 1 base and J 8 bases, leaving 15 bases between the germline ends. CDR3 length equals 15 residues. Germline-derived CDR1 and CDR2 are LGHNA and YSLEER. This CDR3 reads CASSQGVAGPYIQYF. In nucleotides, the CDR3 is TGCGCCAGCAGCCAAGGCGTGGCCGGGCCATACATTCAGTACTTC.